The clone carrying this T cell receptor beta chain was seen at least ten times. Antigen: not known. Time point meaning: pre-sensitization, week 0. Treatment described: therapeutic diphenylcyclopropenone sensitization with weekly scalp DPC. This specimen belongs to a study of human T cells and chemical hapten exposure. Whole-study results and caveats: PT1 expanded TCR numbers rose with patch test score. Sensitization with DPC brought no change to TCRs above 1 in 1000 in frequency.

MiXCR was run by TCRdb on the RACE reads, yielding one entry per CDR3 protein. The sample holds about 92,000 distinct CDR3 sequences, roughly a tenth seen once. The V gene's germline CDR1 is MNHNS and CDR2 SASEGT. V lost 2 bases and J 4 bases, leaving 18 bases between the germline ends. The CDR3 loop spans 16 amino acids. V is TRBV6-1 and J is TRBJ2-7; D is possibly TRBD2 (5 bases). This material consisted of whole blood, taken in connection with sensitization to the hapten diphenylcyclopropenone (DPC). The sequence came from a woman in her 40s with alopecia areata. Some clones in this sample may be carry-over from other donors' samples. In DNA, the CDR3 is TGTGCCAGCAGTGAAAGAGGGCCCCTGTGGGAGTACGAGCAGTACTTC. It specifies CASSERGPLWEYEQYF.